At least ten counts were recorded for the clone carrying this T cell receptor beta chain. The antigen remains unidentified. TCRdb reprocessed the reads via MiXCR and lists one record per CDR3 protein. In the table there are fewer than 1,000,000 distinct CDR3 sequences, roughly 30% of which are singletons. The sample comes from a study of T cell repertoires in cytomegalovirus infection. CDR1 and CDR2 (germline): SGHVS, FQNEAQ. The CDR3 consists of 17 residues. Unmatched junction bases numbered 13, after V lost 4 bases and J lost 8 bases. The source of this sequence is a human donor in good health (CMV status not recorded). Some clones in this sample may be carry-over from other donors' samples. The source material was cultured CD8+ T cells from PBMCs, sampled from culture after CMV antigen stimulation. The V call is TRBV7-8, the J call TRBJ2-1, with 11 bases identical to TRBD2. As DNA, the CDR3 is TGTGCCAGCAGCTCACCCAGGCTAGCGGGAGGAGGGGATGAGCAGTTCTTC. It codes for CASSSPRLAGGGDEQFF.